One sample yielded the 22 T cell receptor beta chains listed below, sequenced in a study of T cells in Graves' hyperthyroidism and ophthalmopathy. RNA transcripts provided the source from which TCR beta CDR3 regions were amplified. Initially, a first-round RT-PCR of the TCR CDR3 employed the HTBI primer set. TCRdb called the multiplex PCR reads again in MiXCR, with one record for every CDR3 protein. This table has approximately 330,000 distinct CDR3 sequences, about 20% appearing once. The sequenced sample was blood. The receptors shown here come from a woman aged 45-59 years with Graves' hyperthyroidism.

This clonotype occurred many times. CDR3 protein: CASSFLAGAYEQYF. Here the CDR3 DNA reads TGTGCCAGCAGCTTCTTAGCGGGAGCATACGAGCAGTACTTC. The rearrangement uses TRBV3-1 and TRBJ2-7; 9 nucleotides align to TRBD2. CDR1 LGHDT and CDR2 YNNKEL come from the germline V gene (reference sequence). The CDR3 is 14 amino acids. V dropped 5 bases and J dropped 4; count of bases not matched to a gene: 6.

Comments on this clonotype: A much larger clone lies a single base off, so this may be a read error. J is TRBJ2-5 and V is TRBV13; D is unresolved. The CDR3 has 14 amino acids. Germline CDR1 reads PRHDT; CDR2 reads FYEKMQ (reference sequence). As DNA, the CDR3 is TGTGCCAGCAGCCCAGGTACCTCCCAAGGGACCCAGTACTTC. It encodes CASSPGTSQGTQYF.

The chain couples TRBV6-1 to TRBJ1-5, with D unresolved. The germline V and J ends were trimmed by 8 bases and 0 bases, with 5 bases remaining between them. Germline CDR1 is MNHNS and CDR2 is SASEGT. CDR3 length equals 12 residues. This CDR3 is CASGSSNQPQHF. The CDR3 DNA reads TGTGCCAGCGGGAGTAGCAATCAGCCCCAGCATTTT.

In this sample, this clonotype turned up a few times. The CDR3: CASSSTAQYGYTF. The CDR3 coding sequence is TGTGCCAGTTCTTCGACAGCCCAATATGGCTACACCTTC. The rearrangement links TRBV19 to TRBJ1-2, with D perhaps TRBD1 (5 bases). Trimming cost V 8 bases and J 5 bases, with 15 bases left between them. This CDR3 contains 13 residues. CDR1 and CDR2 from the germline V gene are LNHDA and SQIVND (reference sequence).

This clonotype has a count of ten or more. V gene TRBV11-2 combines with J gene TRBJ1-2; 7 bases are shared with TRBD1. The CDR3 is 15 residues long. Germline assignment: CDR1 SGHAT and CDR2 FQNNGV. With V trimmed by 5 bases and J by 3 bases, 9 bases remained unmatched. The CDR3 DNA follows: TGTGCCAGCAGCCCGAAAGGGGACAGATACTATGGCTACACCTTC. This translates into CASSPKGDRYYGYTF.

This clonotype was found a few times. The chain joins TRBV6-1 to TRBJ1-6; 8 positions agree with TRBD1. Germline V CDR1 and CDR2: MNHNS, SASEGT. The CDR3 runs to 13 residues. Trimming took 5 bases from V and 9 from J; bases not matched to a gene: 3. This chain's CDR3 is CASSTDRGSPLHF. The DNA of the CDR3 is TGTGCCAGCAGTACTGACAGGGGTTCACCCCTCCACTTT.

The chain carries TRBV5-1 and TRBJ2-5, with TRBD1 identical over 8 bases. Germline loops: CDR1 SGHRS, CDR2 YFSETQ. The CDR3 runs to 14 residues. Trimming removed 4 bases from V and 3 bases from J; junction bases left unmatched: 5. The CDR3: CASSATGAKETQYF. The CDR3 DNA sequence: TGCGCCAGCAGCGCGACAGGGGCTAAAGAGACCCAGTACTTC.

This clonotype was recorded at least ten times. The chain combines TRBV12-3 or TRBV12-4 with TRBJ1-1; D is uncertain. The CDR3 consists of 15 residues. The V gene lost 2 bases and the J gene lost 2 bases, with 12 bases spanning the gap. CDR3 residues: CASSLNRRLNTEAFF. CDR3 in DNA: TGTGCCAGCAGTTTAAATCGGCGTTTAAACACTGAAGCTTTCTTT.

CDR3: CASSQGPGNLEKLFF. The DNA of the CDR3 is TGCGCCAGCAGCCAAGGGCCAGGGAATCTAGAAAAACTGTTTTTT. V is TRBV4-1 and J is TRBJ1-4; weak D call: TRBD1 (5 bases). Per the germline V gene, CDR1 is MGHRA and CDR2 is YSYEKL. V shed 1 base and J shed 8 bases, with 14 bases lying between them. The CDR3 sequence is 15 residues long.

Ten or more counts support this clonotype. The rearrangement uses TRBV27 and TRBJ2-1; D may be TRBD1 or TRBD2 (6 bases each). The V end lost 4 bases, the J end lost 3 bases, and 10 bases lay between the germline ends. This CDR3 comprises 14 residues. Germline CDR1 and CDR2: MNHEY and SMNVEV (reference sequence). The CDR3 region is CASSSGGDYNEQFF. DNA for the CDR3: TGTGCCAGCAGTTCCGGGGGCGACTACAATGAGCAGTTCTTC.

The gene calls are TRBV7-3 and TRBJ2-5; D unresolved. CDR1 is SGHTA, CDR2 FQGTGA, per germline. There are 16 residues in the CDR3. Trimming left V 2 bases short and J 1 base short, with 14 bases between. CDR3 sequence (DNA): TGTGCCAGCAGCTTAGGGCCCGGCGGACCCCAAGAGACCCAGTACTTC. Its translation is CASSLGPGGPQETQYF.

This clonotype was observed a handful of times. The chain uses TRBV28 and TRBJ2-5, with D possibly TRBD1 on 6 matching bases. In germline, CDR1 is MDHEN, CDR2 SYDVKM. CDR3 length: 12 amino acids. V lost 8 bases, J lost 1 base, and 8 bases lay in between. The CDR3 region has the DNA TGTGCCAGCGGACAGAGCCAAGAGACCCAGTACTTC. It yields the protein CASGQSQETQYF.

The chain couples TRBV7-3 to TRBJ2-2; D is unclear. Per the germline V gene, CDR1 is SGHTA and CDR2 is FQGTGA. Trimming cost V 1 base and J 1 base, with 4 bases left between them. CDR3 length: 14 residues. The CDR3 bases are TGTGCCAGCAGCTTAATTCTGAACACCGGGGAGCTGTTTTTT. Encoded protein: CASSLILNTGELFF.

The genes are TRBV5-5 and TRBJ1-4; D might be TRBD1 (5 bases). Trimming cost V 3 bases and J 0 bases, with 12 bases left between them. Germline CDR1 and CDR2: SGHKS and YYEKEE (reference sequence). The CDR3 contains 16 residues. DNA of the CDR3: TGTGCCAGCAGCTCTCGACAGACCCCAACTAATGAAAAACTGTTTTTT. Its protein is CASSSRQTPTNEKLFF.

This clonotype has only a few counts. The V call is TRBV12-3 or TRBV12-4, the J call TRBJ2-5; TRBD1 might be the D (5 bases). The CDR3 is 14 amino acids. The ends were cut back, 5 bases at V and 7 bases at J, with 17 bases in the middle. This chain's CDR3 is CASSEWEGVGTQYF. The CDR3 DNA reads TGTGCCAGCAGTGAATGGGAAGGGGTGGGGACCCAGTACTTC.

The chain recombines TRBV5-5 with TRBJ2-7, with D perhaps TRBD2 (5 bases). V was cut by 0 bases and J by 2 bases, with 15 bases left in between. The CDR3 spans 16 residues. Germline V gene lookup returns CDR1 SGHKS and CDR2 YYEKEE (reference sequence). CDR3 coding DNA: TGTGCCAGCAGCTTGGAGGAAGCGGTTACAACCTACGAGCAGTACTTC. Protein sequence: CASSLEEAVTTYEQYF.

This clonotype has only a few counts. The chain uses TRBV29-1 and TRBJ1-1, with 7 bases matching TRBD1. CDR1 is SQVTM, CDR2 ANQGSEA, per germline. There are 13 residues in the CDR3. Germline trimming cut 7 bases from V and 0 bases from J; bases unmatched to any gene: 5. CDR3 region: CSGTGVMNTEAFF. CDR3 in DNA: TGCAGCGGTACAGGGGTAATGAACACTGAAGCTTTCTTT.

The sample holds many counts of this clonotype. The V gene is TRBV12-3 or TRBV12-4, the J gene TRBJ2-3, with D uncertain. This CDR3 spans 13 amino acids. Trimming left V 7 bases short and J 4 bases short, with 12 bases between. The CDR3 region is CASNSAAADTQYF. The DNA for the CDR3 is TGTGCCAGCAATAGTGCGGCGGCAGATACGCAGTATTTT.

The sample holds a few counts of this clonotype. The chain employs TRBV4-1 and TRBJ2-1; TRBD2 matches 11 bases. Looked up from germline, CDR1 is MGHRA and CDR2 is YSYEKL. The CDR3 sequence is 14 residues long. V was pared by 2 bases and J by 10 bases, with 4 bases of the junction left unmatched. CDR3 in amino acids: CASSQPGTSGEQFF. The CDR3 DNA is TGCGCCAGCAGCCAACCCGGGACTAGCGGAGAGCAGTTCTTC.

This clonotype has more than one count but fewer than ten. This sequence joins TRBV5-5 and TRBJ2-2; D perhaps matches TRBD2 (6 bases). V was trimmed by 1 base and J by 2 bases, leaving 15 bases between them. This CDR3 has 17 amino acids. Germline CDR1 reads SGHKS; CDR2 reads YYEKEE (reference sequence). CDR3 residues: CASSLIPGTGNTGELFF. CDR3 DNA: TGTGCCAGCAGCTTGATCCCCGGGACTGGAAACACCGGGGAGCTGTTTTTT.

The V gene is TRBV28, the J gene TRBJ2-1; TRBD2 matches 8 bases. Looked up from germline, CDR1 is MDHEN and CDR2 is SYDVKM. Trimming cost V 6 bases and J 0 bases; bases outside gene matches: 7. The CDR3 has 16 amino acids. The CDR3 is CASSLERESSYNEQFF. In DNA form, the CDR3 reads TGTGCCAGCAGCCTTGAGCGGGAGAGCTCCTACAATGAGCAGTTCTTC. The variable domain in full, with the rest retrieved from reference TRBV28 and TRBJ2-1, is DVKVTQSSRYLVKRTGEKVFLECVQDMDHENMFWYRQDPGLGLRLIYFSYDVKMKEKGDIPEGYSVSREKKERFSLILESASTNQTSMYLCASSLERESSYNEQFFGPGTRLTVL.

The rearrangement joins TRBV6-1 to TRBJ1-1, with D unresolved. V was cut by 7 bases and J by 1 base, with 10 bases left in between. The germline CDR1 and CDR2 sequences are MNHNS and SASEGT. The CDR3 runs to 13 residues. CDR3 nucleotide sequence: TGTGCCAGCACGGTCGGCCCGAACACTGAAGCTTTCTTT. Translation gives CASTVGPNTEAFF.